This T cell receptor beta chain was sequenced during a study of shared clonotypes between healthy human individuals. Study outcomes and limitations: In general, naive subsets displayed greater estimated richness than memory subsets did. The authors sampled blood alone, and tissue repertoires likely differ. Rarefaction exposed incomplete sorted-subset sequencing despite large depth.

A word on this clone: Its antigen is not known.

CDR1 and CDR2 from the germline V gene are MNHEY and SVGAGI. V was clipped by 7 bases and J by 5 bases, with 9 bases between them. This CDR3 region has 11 residues. This table comes from immunoSEQ multiplex PCR, and its TCRdb copy is limited to in-frame clones, with some not included. The sample yields millions of clones, around 94% seen once. Sequenced sample: naive CD4+ T cells sorted from blood. The subset is: CD45RA+ positively selected. This chain joins TRBV6-5 and TRBJ2-7, with D hard to call. This sequence originates from a man younger than 35 in good health. CDR3 loop: CASKRSHEQYF. In nucleotides, the CDR3 is TGTGCCAGCAAAAGAAGCCACGAGCAGTACTTC.